Included here is one TCR beta chain sequence, with context. In germline, CDR1 is LNHDA, CDR2 SQIVND (reference sequence). The CDR3 sequence is 17 residues long. Deletions cut 2 bases from V and 1 base from J, with 17 bases between. Authors' methods: By means of reference gene primer amplification, nucleated cell counts were estimated. Data came from immunoSEQ multiplex PCR; TCRdb stores just in-frame clones and leaves some out. V and J calls plus clone size are reproduced from that table; the DNA served to infer D and trimming. This table holds fewer than 100,000 clones, around nine tenths found once. This sample stems from a study of blood T cell repertoires in COVID-19. Study-level background: COVID-19 samples collected from the United States, Italy and Spain covered acute and convalescent phases. The cDNA or gDNA used as material had been derived from T cells, B-cell-depleted T cells, or PBMCs.

Sequencing input: peripheral blood. This TCR came from a man aged 50-59 years with acute or convalescent COVID-19. This chain uses TRBV19 with TRBJ1-1; a weak D match, TRBD1 (6 bases). In nucleotides, the CDR3 is TGTGCCAGTAGTATATCTCCGTGGGGAGGGGGGAACACTGAAGCTTTCTTT. Residues: CASSISPWGGGNTEAFF.